Listed here are 32 T cell receptor beta chains from one sample, sequenced in a study of blood T cell repertoires in COVID-19. Measured with immunoSEQ multiplex PCR; TCRdb has only the in-frame clones, and not every one. The repertoire holds about 260,000 clones, with approximately 79% as singletons. The source material was PBMCs or T cells enriched from blood (not recorded which). The receptors stem from a man aged 25 to 40 with acute COVID-19.

V and J are TRBV14 and TRBJ1-1; D ambiguous. CDR3 length: 15 amino acids. The germline V and J ends were trimmed by 0 bases and 1 base, with 9 bases remaining between them. Germline loops: CDR1 SGHDN, CDR2 FVKESK. CDR3 in amino acids: CASSQDRRRNTEAFF. Written as DNA, the CDR3 is TGTGCCAGCAGCCAAGATAGGCGGAGGAACACTGAAGCTTTCTTT.

This clone was found once. The chain combines TRBV7-6 with TRBJ1-1, with 7 bases lining up with TRBD1. V was pared by 5 bases and J by 0 bases, with 6 bases of the junction left unmatched. Per the germline V gene, CDR1 is SGHVS and CDR2 is FNYEAQ. This CDR3 is built from 15 residues. The CDR3 loop is CASSQRTGMNTEAFF. The DNA for the CDR3 is TGTGCCAGCAGCCAGCGGACAGGAATGAACACTGAAGCTTTCTTT.

The chain joins TRBV4-2 to TRBJ2-3; possible D gene TRBD2, 6 bases. Germline CDR1 is LGHNA and CDR2 is YNFKEQ. CDR3 size: 13 residues. The V and J ends lost 0 bases and 14 bases respectively, with 15 bases between them. In nucleotides, the CDR3 is TGTGCCAGCAGCCAAGATCGGGCGGGGCCTTGGTATTTT. It is translated as CASSQDRAGPWYF.

The chain joins TRBV5-4 to TRBJ1-1; tentatively, D is TRBD1 (5 bases). Germline V CDR1 and CDR2: SGHNT, YYREEE (reference sequence). V lost 0 bases to trimming and J lost 5 bases, with 11 bases between them. The CDR3 is 14 amino acids. CDR3 nucleotide sequence: TGTGCCAGCAGCTTGGCCAGGGCGGGGACTGAAGCTTTCTTT. This gives the protein CASSLARAGTEAFF.

This sequence joins TRBV2 and TRBJ2-7, with TRBD1 identical over 11 bases. The V gene's germline CDR1 is SNHLY and CDR2 FYNNEI. V was clipped by 6 bases and J by 3 bases; unmatched bases: 7. The CDR3 is made up of 15 amino acids. CDR3: CASSKGQGVNYEQYV. CDR3 DNA sequence: TGTGCCAGCAGCAAGGGACAGGGGGTTAACTACGAGCAGTACGTC.

V is TRBV19 and J is TRBJ1-2; 9 positions agree with TRBD1. The ends lost 6 bases at V and 1 base at J; junction bases unmatched: 9. This CDR3 region has 16 residues. The germline gives CDR1 LNHDA, CDR2 SQIVND (reference sequence). CDR3 protein: CASRTETGGNNYGYTF. The CDR3 DNA reads as TGTGCCAGTAGGACTGAAACAGGGGGCAATAACTATGGCTACACCTTC.

The CDR3 loop is CASSTGSQGETQYF. In nucleotides, the CDR3 is TGTGCCAGCAGCACCGGGTCCCAGGGGGAGACCCAGTACTTC. The J gene is TRBJ2-5, the V gene TRBV6-5; tentative D call: TRBD1 (6 bases). The CDR3 runs 14 residues. V was pared by 6 bases and J by 5 bases, with 16 bases between. CDR1 and CDR2 (germline): MNHEY, SVGAGI.

The gene calls are TRBV25-1 and TRBJ2-1, with 9 nucleotides matching TRBD2. Per germline, CDR1 MGHDK and CDR2 SYGVNS. V was pared by 4 bases and J by 6 bases, with 4 bases of the junction left unmatched. The CDR3 contains 14 residues. This CDR3 is CASSVGLASNEQFF. CDR3 sequence (DNA): TGTGCCAGCAGTGTTGGACTAGCGTCCAATGAGCAGTTCTTC. Filled out from reference TRBV25-1 and TRBJ2-1, the complete variable domain reads EADIYQTPRYLVIGTGKKITLECSQTMGHDKMYWYQQDPGMELHLIHYSYGVNSTEKGDLSSESTVSRIRTEHFPLTLESARPSHTSQYLCASSVGLASNEQFFGPGTRLTVL.

This clone was found many times. The chain links TRBV19 to TRBJ2-2; TRBD1 might be the D (6 bases). This CDR3 contains 16 residues. The V gene's germline CDR1 is LNHDA and CDR2 SQIVND (reference sequence). Trimming left V 4 bases short and J 1 base short, with 13 bases between. The CDR3 protein is CASSNPEGVNTGELFF. For the CDR3, the DNA is TGTGCCAGTAGTAACCCCGAGGGGGTGAACACCGGGGAGCTGTTTTTT.

This chain connects TRBV7-9 to TRBJ1-1, with TRBD1 as a possible D gene (6 bases). Trimming removed 1 base from V and 10 bases from J, with 10 bases in between. The CDR3 sequence is 12 residues long. CDR1 is SEHNR, CDR2 FQNEAQ, per germline (reference sequence). CDR3 sequence reads: CASSLGGRGAFF. CDR3 bases: TGTGCCAGCAGCTTAGGGGGCAGGGGAGCTTTCTTT.

This clone has just a few counts. The V and J genes are TRBV19 and TRBJ2-2; D might be TRBD2 (6 bases). CDR1 LNHDA and CDR2 SQIVND come from the germline V gene (reference sequence). The CDR3 loop spans 14 amino acids. V lost 7 bases to trimming and J lost 3 bases, with 12 bases between them. CDR3 in amino acids: CASKSERDTGELFF. The CDR3 DNA sequence: TGTGCCAGTAAGTCGGAGCGGGACACCGGGGAGCTGTTTTTT.

J is TRBJ2-3 and V is TRBV24-1, with 10 bases aligning to TRBD1. CDR3 length: 16 residues. Trimming at V came to 4 bases and at J to 2 bases, leaving 5 bases not matched to a gene. The germline V gene has CDR1 KGHDR and CDR2 SFDVKD. DNA of the CDR3: TGTGCCACCAGTGACGCGACAGGGGGCTTCACAGATACGCAGTATTTT. This encodes CATSDATGGFTDTQYF.

This clone was counted a single time. V usage is TRBV7-2 and J usage is TRBJ2-3; weak D call: TRBD1 (6 bases). Germline CDR1 reads SGHTA; CDR2 reads FQGNSA. The CDR3 spans 14 residues. Trimming removed 5 bases at V and 2 bases at J, with 11 bases between. The CDR3 spells CASSPGHSTDTQYF. CDR3 coding DNA: TGTGCCAGCAGCCCGGGACATTCCACAGATACGCAGTATTTT.

This clone was recorded once. The J gene is TRBJ1-1, the V gene TRBV10-3; D is ambiguous. Germline values: CDR1 ENHRY, CDR2 SYGVKD. Trimming stripped 0 bases from V and 3 bases from J, with 11 bases between. This CDR3 has 15 residues. CDR3 DNA sequence: TGTGCCATCAGTGAGTCGGGAGGGTTTGACACTGAAGCTTTCTTT. It yields the protein CAISESGGFDTEAFF.

The chain combines TRBV28 with TRBJ1-3; no firm D call. The CDR3 has 14 residues. V was pared by 6 bases and J by 2 bases, with 11 bases between. Looked up from germline, CDR1 is MDHEN and CDR2 is SYDVKM. Here the CDR3 DNA reads TGTGCCAGCAGCTTACAGCGAACTGGAAACACCATATATTTT. Its protein is CASSLQRTGNTIYF. The variable domain in full, with the rest retrieved from reference TRBV28 and TRBJ1-3, is DVKVTQSSRYLVKRTGEKVFLECVQDMDHENMFWYRQDPGLGLRLIYFSYDVKMKEKGDIPEGYSVSREKKERFSLILESASTNQTSMYLCASSLQRTGNTIYFGEGSWLTVV.

This chain links TRBV24-1 with TRBJ1-4, with 10 bases aligning to TRBD1. J lost 4 bases, V lost 2 bases, and 12 bases had no gene match. The CDR3 loop spans 19 amino acids. CDR1 and CDR2 from the germline V gene are KGHDR and SFDVKD. CDR3 region: CATSDSVGTGADSNEKLFF. The CDR3 DNA reads as TGTGCCACCAGTGATTCAGTGGGGACAGGGGCCGATAGTAATGAAAAACTGTTTTTT.

The J gene is TRBJ1-2, the V gene TRBV29-1; no clear D. V was shortened by 1 base and J by 4 bases, with 13 bases between the two germline ends. Germline V gene lookup returns CDR1 SQVTM and CDR2 ANQGSEA. The CDR3 totals 14 residues. The DNA of the CDR3 is TGCAGCGTTGAAGGGTTCGGAGTCCCCTATGGCTACACCTTC. The encoded protein is CSVEGFGVPYGYTF.

V gene TRBV2 combines with J gene TRBJ2-1, with 9 bases identical to TRBD2. The V segment lost 8 bases and the J segment 4 bases; nucleotides outside the gene matches: 6. Germline lookup yields CDR1 SNHLY and CDR2 FYNNEI. There are 14 residues in the CDR3. Here the CDR3 DNA reads TGTGCCAGCCGAAGACTAGCGGATTACAATGAGCAGTTCTTC. Translating gives CASRRLADYNEQFF.

In DNA, the CDR3 is TGTGCCAGCAGTCCGACCGACAGGGATGGTTCACCCCTCCACTTT. Translation: CASSPTDRDGSPLHF. This chain joins TRBV27 and TRBJ1-6, with 7 bases aligning to TRBD1. The CDR3 is 15 residues long. The V gene end was trimmed by 5 bases and the J gene end by 9 bases; junction bases not matched to a gene: 10. Germline lookup yields CDR1 MNHEY and CDR2 SMNVEV (reference sequence).

The chain joins TRBV24-1 to TRBJ2-4; TRBD2 aligns across 7 bases. After removal of 4 bases from V and 1 base from J, the junction contained 3 bases not matched to a gene. This CDR3 comprises 15 residues. Germline-derived CDR1 and CDR2 are KGHDR and SFDVKD. The CDR3 sequence is CATSEGGAAKNIQYF. CDR3 bases: TGTGCCACCAGTGAGGGAGGGGCGGCCAAAAACATTCAGTACTTC.

V is TRBV11-2 and J is TRBJ2-6, with D unclear. This CDR3 is 15 amino acids long. The germline V gene encodes CDR1 SGHAT and CDR2 FQNNGV. The V gene lost 3 bases and the J gene lost 2 bases, with 8 bases spanning the gap. The CDR3 loop reads CASSFNGAGANVLTF. CDR3 DNA sequence: TGTGCCAGCAGCTTCAACGGAGCTGGGGCCAACGTCCTGACTTTC.

The table lists this clone with a count of one. Mismatch with germline at one junction end may stem from a read error. The chain combines TRBV5-1 with TRBJ1-2, with 7 nucleotides matching TRBD1. This CDR3 comprises 15 residues. Germline CDR1 and CDR2: SGHRS and YFSETQ. CDR3 bases: TGTGCCAGCAGCTCAGAACCCCAGGGGGGACAAGGCTACACCTTC. Translating gives CASSSEPQGGQGYTF.

This chain joins TRBV5-1 and TRBJ2-3, with TRBD1 as a possible D gene (6 bases). CDR3 size: 13 residues. CDR1 and CDR2 from the germline V gene are SGHRS and YFSETQ. V was shortened by 4 bases and J by 3 bases, with 9 bases between the two germline ends. CDR3 coding DNA: TGCGCCAGCAGCCACGGACAGACAGATACGCAGTATTTT. This codes for CASSHGQTDTQYF.

The V gene is TRBV5-1, the J gene TRBJ1-4, with D tentatively TRBD1 (5 bases). There are 14 residues in the CDR3. V was clipped by 0 bases and J by 9 bases, with 12 bases between them. CDR1 and CDR2 (germline): SGHRS, YFSETQ. In DNA form, the CDR3 reads TGCGCCAGCAGCTTGGCCTCGACAGAGAAAAAACTGTTTTTT. The encoded protein is CASSLASTEKKLFF.

This sequence joins TRBV12-3 or TRBV12-4 and TRBJ2-1; 7 bases fit TRBD2. Germline trimming cut 0 bases from V and 12 bases from J; bases unmatched to any gene: 5. The CDR3 runs to 13 residues. This CDR3 is CASSLAGGYGQFF. For the CDR3, the DNA is TGTGCCAGCAGTTTAGCCGGGGGGTACGGGCAGTTCTTC.

This sequence joins TRBV29-1 and TRBJ2-1, with TRBD2 matching 9 bases. The germline V gene encodes CDR1 SQVTM and CDR2 ANQGSEA. The CDR3 spans 14 residues. Trimming cost V 5 bases and J 8 bases; bases outside gene matches: 10. The CDR3 here is CSVQLAGVVDEQFF. In DNA form, the CDR3 reads TGCAGCGTTCAATTAGCGGGAGTTGTAGATGAGCAGTTCTTC.

V gene TRBV5-1 combines with J gene TRBJ2-3, with D possibly TRBD1 on 5 matching bases. The germline V and J ends were trimmed by 5 bases and 3 bases, with 16 bases remaining between them. The CDR3 is made up of 15 amino acids. The V gene's germline CDR1 is SGHRS and CDR2 YFSETQ. CDR3: CASSSGKSGTDTQYF. Here the CDR3 DNA reads TGCGCCAGCAGTTCAGGGAAAAGTGGGACAGATACGCAGTATTTT.

The chain recombines TRBV19 with TRBJ1-3; TRBD1 aligns across 11 bases. J gave up 2 bases and V 2 bases, and 11 bases lay outside the gene matches. This CDR3 region has 19 residues. Germline-derived CDR1 and CDR2 are LNHDA and SQIVND (reference sequence). CDR3 region: CASSIRTGGLSTAGNTIYF. CDR3 in DNA: TGTGCCAGTAGTATAAGGACAGGGGGCCTCTCGACGGCTGGAAACACCATATATTTT.

There are a few counts of this clone. The rearrangement joins TRBV7-8 to TRBJ1-2, with no clear D. V dropped 5 bases and J dropped 0 bases, with 10 bases sitting between them. The germline V gene has CDR1 SGHVS and CDR2 FQNEAQ. CDR3 size: 14 residues. CDR3 residues: CASSPTGTNYGYTF. The CDR3 region has the DNA TGTGCCAGCAGCCCTACGGGAACTAACTATGGCTACACCTTC.

V gene TRBV5-8 combines with J gene TRBJ1-4; D not resolved. CDR1 is SGHTS and CDR2 is YDEGEE in the germline V gene. Between the trimmed V and J ends, which lost 5 bases and 5 bases, there was a span of 10 bases. This CDR3 is 13 amino acids long. CDR3 nucleotides: TGTGCCAGCAGTGGCGGGTTAAATGAAAAACTGTTTTTT. Residues: CASSGGLNEKLFF.

The chain employs TRBV3-1 (or the pseudogene TRBV3-2) and TRBJ2-3; 14 positions agree with TRBD2. The CDR3 contains 16 residues. CDR1 and CDR2 from the germline V gene are LGHDT and YNNKEL (reference sequence). V trimming: 6 bases; J trimming: 0 bases; junction bases outside the gene matches: 2. CDR3 protein: CASRTSGRASTDTQYF. Here the CDR3 DNA reads TGTGCCAGCAGGACTAGCGGGAGGGCTAGCACAGATACGCAGTATTTT.

This chain uses TRBV9 with TRBJ2-2; possibly TRBD2 for D (5 bases). The V end was cut by 6 bases, the J end by 0 bases, with 24 bases between. CDR1 and CDR2 (germline): SGDLS, YYNGEE. CDR3 length: 19 amino acids. The CDR3 DNA reads TGTGCCAGCACCCCCCATCTGATCCTAGCTACTTCGAACACCGGGGAGCTGTTTTTT. It encodes CASTPHLILATSNTGELFF.